The source of this T cell receptor beta chain is a study of OX40 agonist ivuxolimab in advanced cancers. Study in general: Three patients got partial responses; one had hepatocellular carcinoma and two had cutaneous melanoma.

Autoimmune disease history or systemic immunosuppression disqualified patients. This clone has just a few counts. What it binds is not known. Clones were sequenced by immunoSEQ multiplex PCR, and TCRdb holds only the in-frame ones, with some missing. There are some 48,000 clones in the sample; less than 90% occur only once, and less than 25% lies in the top ten. Study findings and constraints: On average, CD8+ T cells showed a greater number of expanded clones than CD4+. Antigen specificity was not determined for the expanded peripheral T cells.

CDR3 length: 16 residues. V lost 5 bases, J lost 2 bases, and 18 bases lay in between. Germline-derived CDR1 and CDR2 are LNHNV and YYDKDF (reference sequence). The TCR originated in an adult with an advanced solid tumor such as melanoma, head and neck, liver or kidney cancer. The rearrangement joins TRBV15 to TRBJ1-2; D gene unclear. Sequencing used CD4+ or CD8+ T cells sorted from blood, obtained in a trial of the OX40 agonist ivuxolimab. This CDR3 is CATSPRASLTNYGYTF. CDR3 sequence (DNA): TGTGCCACCAGCCCGCGGGCCTCTCTTACCAACTATGGCTACACCTTC.